The 8 T cell receptor beta chains below all came from one sample that was sequenced in a study of blood T cell repertoires in COVID-19. Generated by immunoSEQ multiplex PCR, the TCRdb table keeps only in-frame clones and is missing some. The top ten hold roughly 5.6% of the sample, which has around 71,000 clones, 75% to 90% seen once. What was sequenced was peripheral blood. All receptors come from a man older than 75 with acute or convalescent COVID-19.

The V and J genes are TRBV18 and TRBJ1-1; TRBD1 aligns across 9 bases. Germline V gene lookup returns CDR1 KGHSH and CDR2 LQKENI. Losses at the gene ends were 4 bases for V and 4 bases for J; bases not matched to a gene: 7. The CDR3 contains 15 residues. CDR3 DNA: TGTGCCAGCTCACTGGGACAGGGAAGTATCACTGAAGCTTTCTTT. Its protein product is CASSLGQGSITEAFF.

This chain connects TRBV6-5 to TRBJ1-6, with 7 bases lining up with TRBD1. Per germline, CDR1 MNHEY and CDR2 SVGAGI. The CDR3 is 16 residues long. The J segment lost 10 bases and the V segment lost 4 bases, leaving 13 bases of the junction unmatched. CDR3 in amino acids: CASSSNRQGTWSPLHF. The DNA of the CDR3 is TGTGCCAGCAGTTCCAACCGACAGGGAACGTGGTCACCCCTCCACTTT.

DNA of the CDR3: TGTGCCAGCAGTGAACGCCGACTAGCTGATTTCACAGATACGCAGTATTTT. Amino acids: CASSERRLADFTDTQYF. The chain recombines TRBV2 with TRBJ2-3, with 7 positions matching TRBD2. The germline CDR1 and CDR2 sequences are SNHLY and FYNNEI. The length of the CDR3 is 17 residues. Trimming cost V 2 bases and J 2 bases; bases outside gene matches: 10. Looking up the rest from reference TRBV2 and TRBJ2-3 gives the full variable domain: EPEVTQTPSHQVTQMGQEVILRCVPISNHLYFYWYRQILGQKVEFLVSFYNNEISEKSEIFDDQFSVERPDGSNFTLKIRSTKLEDSAMYFCASSERRLADFTDTQYFGPGTRLTVL.

V usage is TRBV19 and J usage is TRBJ2-1; TRBD2 agrees at 14 bases. V was clipped by 2 bases and J by 1 base; unmatched bases: 7. The germline V gene has CDR1 LNHDA and CDR2 SQIVND (reference sequence). CDR3 length: 19 residues. The CDR3 loop is CASSILRGLAGESYNEQFF. In nucleotides, the CDR3 is TGTGCCAGTAGTATATTGAGGGGACTAGCGGGAGAATCCTACAATGAGCAGTTCTTC.

This clone was detected only once. J is TRBJ2-6 and V is TRBV3-1 (or the pseudogene TRBV3-2); D not resolved. With 2 bases removed from V and 0 bases from J, the gap between germline ends came to 8 bases. CDR1 is LGHDT, CDR2 YNNKEL, per germline (reference sequence). The CDR3 has 16 amino acids. CDR3 nucleotides: TGTGCCAGCAGCCAAAACGCCGGCTCTGGGGCCAACGTCCTGACTTTC. This encodes CASSQNAGSGANVLTF.

This clone has more than one count but fewer than ten. V is TRBV19 and J is TRBJ2-7, with TRBD1 identical over 11 bases. Germline CDR1 is LNHDA and CDR2 is SQIVND (reference sequence). This CDR3 region has 15 residues. After removal of 3 bases from V and 3 bases from J, the junction contained 4 bases not matched to a gene. This CDR3 reads CASSISGQGVYEQYF. The CDR3, as DNA: TGTGCCAGTAGTATCTCGGGACAGGGGGTCTACGAGCAGTACTTC.

CDR3 sequence (DNA): TGTGCCAGCGAAACGACTGGGGGGGCAAGGACTGAAGCTTTCTTT. It is translated as CASETTGGARTEAFF. This chain uses TRBV7-2 with TRBJ1-1; tentatively, D is TRBD1 (6 bases). Trimming took off 8 bases at V and 5 bases at J, with 21 bases between the two ends. Germline CDR1 is SGHTA and CDR2 is FQGNSA. The CDR3 is 15 amino acids.

The gene calls are TRBV5-1 and TRBJ1-4, with 12 bases that match TRBD1. The V gene end was trimmed by 4 bases and the J gene end by 3 bases; junction bases not matched to a gene: 10. The CDR3 extends over 18 amino acids. Germline V gene sequence: CDR1 SGHRS, CDR2 YFSETQ. The CDR3: CASSPGQGAVPANEKLFF. CDR3 nucleotides: TGCGCCAGCAGCCCGGGACAGGGGGCGGTCCCAGCTAATGAAAAACTGTTTTTT.